This T cell receptor (beta chain) was found in a study of shared clonotypes between healthy human individuals. Study-wide results and caveats: An anticipated effect of sequencing depth on clonotype sharing among donors was recognized. Rarefaction gave evidence that sorted-subset sequencing remained incomplete despite large depth.

Data came from immunoSEQ multiplex PCR; TCRdb stores just in-frame clones and leaves some out. The repertoire has around 510,000 clones, approximately 94% of them found once; the top ten carry about 0.059%. The donor population consisted of healthy HIV-negative adults with no recent acute infections or vaccinations. Each sample came from a Caucasian adult donor living in Nashville, Tennessee. Germline V gene sequence: CDR1 SGHRS, CDR2 YFSETQ. V shed 6 bases, J shed 5 bases, and the junction held 8 bases outside the gene matches. The CDR3 runs to 14 residues. In the case of this clone: Its cognate antigen is unknown.

The receptor's source is a woman aged 25 to 39 in good health. The genes are TRBV5-1 and TRBJ2-1; TRBD2 matches at 7 bases. The sample was naive CD4+ T cells sorted from blood. Stated subset: CD45RA+ positively selected. The DNA of the CDR3 is TGCGCCAGCAAAGGCGCGGGAGTTCACAATGAGCAGTTCTTC. Residues: CASKGAGVHNEQFF.